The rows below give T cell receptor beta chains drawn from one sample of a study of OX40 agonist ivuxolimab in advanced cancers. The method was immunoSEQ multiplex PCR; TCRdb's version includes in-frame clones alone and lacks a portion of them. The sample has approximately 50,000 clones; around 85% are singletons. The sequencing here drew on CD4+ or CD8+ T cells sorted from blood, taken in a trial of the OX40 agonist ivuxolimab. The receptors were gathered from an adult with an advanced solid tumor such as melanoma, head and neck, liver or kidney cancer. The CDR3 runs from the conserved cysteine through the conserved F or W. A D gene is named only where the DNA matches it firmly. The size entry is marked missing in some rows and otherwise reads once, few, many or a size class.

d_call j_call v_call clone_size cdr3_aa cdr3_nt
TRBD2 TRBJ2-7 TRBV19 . CASSDLSGEEQYF TGTGCCAGTAGTGATTTAAGCGGGGAAGAGCAGTACTTC
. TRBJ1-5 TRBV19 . CASSIGPETLVDQPQHF TGTGCCAGTAGTATAGGCCCCGAGACCCTGGTCGATCAGCCCCAGCATTTT
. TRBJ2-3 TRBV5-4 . CASSPMTWERDTQYF TGTGCCAGCAGCCCGATGACCTGGGAGAGGGATACGCAGTATTTT
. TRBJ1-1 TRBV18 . CASSPNSREKAFF TGTGCCAGCTCACCAAACTCTCGGGAAAAAGCTTTCTTT
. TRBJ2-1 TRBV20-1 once CSVKGGNEQFF TGCAGTGTAAAAGGGGGGAATGAGCAGTTCTTC
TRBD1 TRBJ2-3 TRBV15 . CATSKDRVTDTQYF TGTGCCACCAGCAAAGACAGGGTCACAGATACGCAGTATTTT
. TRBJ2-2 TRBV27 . CASSLWVTGELFF TGTGCCAGCAGTTTATGGGTCACCGGGGAGCTGTTTTTT
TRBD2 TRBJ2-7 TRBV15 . CATSRDKGREVQYF TGTGCCACCAGCAGAGACAAAGGACGGGAGGTGCAGTACTTC
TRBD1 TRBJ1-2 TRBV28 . CASSGDRVMDGYTF TGTGCCAGCAGTGGGGACAGGGTAATGGACGGCTACACCTTC
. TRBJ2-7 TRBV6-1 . CASSEAAGGPEQYF TGTGCCAGCAGTGAAGCGGCCGGGGGGCCCGAGCAGTACTTC
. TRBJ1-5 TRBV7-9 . CASSLDLGGNQPQHF TGTGCCAGCAGCTTAGATTTGGGGGGCAATCAGCCCCAGCATTTT
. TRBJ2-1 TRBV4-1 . CASSQDWELYNEQFF TGCGCCAGCAGCCAAGATTGGGAACTTTACAATGAGCAGTTCTTC
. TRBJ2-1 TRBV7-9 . CASEGTNNNEQFF TGTGCCTCGGAGGGGACGAACAACAATGAGCAGTTCTTC
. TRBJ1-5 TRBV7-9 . CASSSGHYSNQPQHF TGTGCCAGCAGCTCCGGCCATTATAGCAATCAGCCCCAGCATTTT
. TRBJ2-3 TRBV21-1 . CASSPPGQASADTQYF TGTGCCAGCAGCCCGCCAGGACAGGCGTCCGCAGATACGCAGTATTTT
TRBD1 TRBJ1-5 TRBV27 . CASSPGQGRNQPQHF TGTGCCAGCAGCCCCGGACAGGGTCGGAATCAGCCCCAGCATTTT
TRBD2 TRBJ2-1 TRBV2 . CASSEWLAGGEQFF TGTGCCAGCAGTGAATGGCTAGCGGGGGGTGAGCAGTTCTTC
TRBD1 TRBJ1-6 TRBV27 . CASSSDRGNSPLHF TGTGCCAGCAGTTCGGACAGGGGTAATTCACCCCTCCACTTT
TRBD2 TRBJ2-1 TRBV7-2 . CASSPGLAGHNEQFF TGTGCCAGTAGCCCCGGACTAGCGGGACACAATGAGCAGTTCTTC
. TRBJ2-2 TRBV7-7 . CASSPFPRGKPGELFF TGTGCTAGCAGCCCCTTTCCCCGGGGTAAGCCCGGGGAGCTGTTTTTT
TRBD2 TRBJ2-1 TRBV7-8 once CASSARLAGTEYNEQFF TGTGCCAGCAGCGCTCGACTAGCGGGAACGGAGTACAATGAGCAGTTCTTC
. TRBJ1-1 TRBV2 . CATARDRAGNTEAFF TGTGCCACCGCCCGTGATCGGGCTGGGAACACTGAAGCTTTCTTT
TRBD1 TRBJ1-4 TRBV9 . CASSPGTALGSIEKLFF TGTGCCAGCAGCCCCGGGACAGCGCTAGGCAGTATCGAAAAACTGTTTTTT
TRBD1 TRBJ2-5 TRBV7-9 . CASSLVTGEETQYF TGTGCCAGCAGCTTAGTGACAGGGGAAGAGACCCAGTACTTC
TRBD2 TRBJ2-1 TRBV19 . CASSRLAGEIHNEQFF TGTGCCAGTAGTCGGCTAGCGGGAGAGATCCACAATGAGCAGTTCTTC
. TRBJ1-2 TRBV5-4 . CASSPMDLNYGYTF TGTGCCAGCAGCCCTATGGACTTGAACTATGGCTACACCTTC
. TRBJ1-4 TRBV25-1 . CASSDPVGTGNEKLFF TGTGCCAGCAGTGATCCAGTCGGGACCGGAAATGAAAAACTGTTTTTT
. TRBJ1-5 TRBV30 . CAWSPRDTYSNQPQHF TGTGCCTGGAGTCCCCGGGACACTTATAGCAATCAGCCCCAGCATTTT
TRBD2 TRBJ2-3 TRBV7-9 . CASTGRERGDTQYF TGTGCCAGCACGGGGCGGGAGAGAGGAGATACGCAGTATTTT
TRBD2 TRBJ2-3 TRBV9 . CASSVLSGRTTDTQYF TGTGCCAGCAGCGTATTAAGCGGGAGGACCACAGATACGCAGTATTTT
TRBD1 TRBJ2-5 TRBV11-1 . CASSLHTGVETQYF TGTGCCAGCAGCTTACACACAGGGGTAGAGACCCAGTACTTC
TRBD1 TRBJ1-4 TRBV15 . CATSRDDRGVFLEKLFF TGTGCCACCAGCAGAGATGACAGGGGGGTTTTTTTAGAAAAACTGTTTTTT
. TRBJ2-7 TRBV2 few CASSPDRSSYEQYF TGTGCCAGCAGCCCGGACAGAAGCTCCTACGAGCAGTACTTC
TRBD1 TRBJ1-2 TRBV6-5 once CASSYGAGGLGYTF TGTGCCAGCAGTTACGGGGCAGGGGGACTTGGCTACACCTTC
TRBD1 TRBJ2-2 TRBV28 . CASSLTGGSGELFF TGTGCCAGCAGTCTTACAGGGGGGAGCGGGGAGCTGTTTTTT
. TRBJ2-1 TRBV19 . CASSGQRLNNEQFF TGTGCCAGTAGTGGACAGAGACTAAACAATGAGCAGTTCTTC
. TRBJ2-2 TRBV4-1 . CASSHLMGDGTGELFF TGCGCCAGCAGCCACTTGATGGGGGACGGCACCGGGGAGCTGTTTTTT
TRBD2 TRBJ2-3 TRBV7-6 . CASSVRMAGETDTQYF TGTGCCAGCAGCGTGCGGATGGCGGGAGAAACAGATACGCAGTATTTT
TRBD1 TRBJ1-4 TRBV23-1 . CASSRVPGQATNEKLFF TGCGCCAGCAGCCGAGTCCCGGGACAGGCAACTAATGAAAAACTGTTTTTT
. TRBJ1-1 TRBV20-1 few CSARDVARAFF TGCAGTGCTAGAGATGTTGCGCGAGCTTTCTTT
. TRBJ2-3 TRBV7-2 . CASSILGSTDTQYF TGTGCCAGCAGCATACTAGGGAGCACAGATACGCAGTATTTT
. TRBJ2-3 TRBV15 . CATSRAGVHTDTQYF TGTGCCACCAGCAGAGCGGGGGTACATACAGATACGCAGTATTTT
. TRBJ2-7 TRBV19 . CASSGRKPYEQYF TGTGCCAGTAGCGGAAGGAAACCCTACGAGCAGTACTTC
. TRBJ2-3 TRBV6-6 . CASSRVGDTQYF TGTGCCAGCAGCCGGGTGGGAGATACGCAGTATTTT
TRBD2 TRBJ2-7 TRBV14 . CASSPRGRTYEQYF TGTGCCAGCAGCCCTCGCGGGAGGACCTACGAGCAGTACTTC
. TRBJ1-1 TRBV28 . CASTRELRSLAFF TGTGCCAGCACCAGAGAGTTGAGGTCGCTCGCTTTCTTT
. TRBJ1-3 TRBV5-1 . CASSLGFLLGSSGNTIYF TGCGCCAGCAGCTTGGGGTTCCTTCTAGGGAGCTCTGGAAACACCATATATTTT
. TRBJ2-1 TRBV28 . CASSLSQYNEQFF TGTGCCAGCAGTTTAAGTCAATACAATGAGCAGTTCTTC
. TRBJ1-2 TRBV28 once CASSLLANAYGYTF TGTGCCAGCAGTCTGTTGGCCAATGCCTATGGCTACACCTTC
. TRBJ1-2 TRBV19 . CASSILTGYGYTF TGTGCCAGTAGTATTTTGACCGGATATGGCTACACCTTC